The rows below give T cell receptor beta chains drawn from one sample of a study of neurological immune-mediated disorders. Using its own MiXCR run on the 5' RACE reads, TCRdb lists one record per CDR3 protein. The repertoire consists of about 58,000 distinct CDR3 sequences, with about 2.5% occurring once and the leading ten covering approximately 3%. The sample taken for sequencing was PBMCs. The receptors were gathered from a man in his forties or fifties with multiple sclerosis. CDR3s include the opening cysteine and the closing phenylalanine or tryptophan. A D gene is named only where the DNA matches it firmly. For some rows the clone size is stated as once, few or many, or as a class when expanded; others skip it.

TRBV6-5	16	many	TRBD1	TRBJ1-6	TGTGCCAGCAGTTACTCGACCACAGGGGGTGGGTCACCCCTCCACTTT	CASSYSTTGGGSPLHF
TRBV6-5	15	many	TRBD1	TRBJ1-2	TGTGCCAGCAGTCTCGGCGGGACAGGGCCTGGTGGCTACACCTTC	CASSLGGTGPGGYTF
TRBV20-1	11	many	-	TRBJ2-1	TGCAGTGCTAAGCGGTACAATGAGCAGTTCTTC	CSAKRYNEQFF
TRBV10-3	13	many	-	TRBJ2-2	TGTGCCATCAGTGTAGGGGGTGACGGGGAGCTGTTTTTT	CAISVGGDGELFF
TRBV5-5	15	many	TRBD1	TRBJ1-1	TGTGCCAGCAGCGCATGGGACAGGGCGAACACTGAAGCTTTCTTT	CASSAWDRANTEAFF
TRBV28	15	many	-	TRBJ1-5	TGTGCCAGCAGTTCAGGAGGGTGGAGCAATCAGCCCCAGCATTTT	CASSSGGWSNQPQHF
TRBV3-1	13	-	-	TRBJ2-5	TGTGCCAGCAGCCAAGGGTGGGGGGAGACCCAGTACTTC	CASSQGWGETQYF
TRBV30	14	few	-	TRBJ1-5	TGTGCCTGGAGTGTGGGGAGGGCGGGTCAGCCCCAGCATTTT	CAWSVGRAGQPQHF
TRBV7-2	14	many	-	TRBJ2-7	TGTGCCAGCAGCTTAGAGCCCGGGGGCTACGAGCAGTACTTC	CASSLEPGGYEQYF
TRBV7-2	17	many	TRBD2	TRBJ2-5	TGTGCCAGCAGCCCTAGAGCGGGGGCTTACCTCCAAGAGACCCAGTACTTC	CASSPRAGAYLQETQYF
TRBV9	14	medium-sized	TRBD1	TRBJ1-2	TGTGCCAGCAGCCCGGGACAGGGGCGAAGTGGCTACACCTTC	CASSPGQGRSGYTF
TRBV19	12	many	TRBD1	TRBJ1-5	TGTGCCAGCGAGACAGGGTTGCAGCCCCAGCATTTT	CASETGLQPQHF
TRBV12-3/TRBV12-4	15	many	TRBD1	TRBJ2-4	TGTGCCAGCAGCCAGGACAGGAGAGGCAAAAACATTCAGTACTTC	CASSQDRRGKNIQYF
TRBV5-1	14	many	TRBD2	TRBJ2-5	TGCGCCAGCAGCCCCACTAGCGGCCAAGAGACCCAGTACTTC	CASSPTSGQETQYF
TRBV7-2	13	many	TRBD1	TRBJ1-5	TGTGCCAGCAGCCCCAGTTTTGGGACAGACCAGCATTTT	CASSPSFGTDQHF
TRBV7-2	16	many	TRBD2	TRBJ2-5	TGTGCCAGCAGCTCAGGACTAGCGGGGGGCTTGGGGACCCAGTACTTC	CASSSGLAGGLGTQYF
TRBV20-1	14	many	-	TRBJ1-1	TGCAGTGCTAGTGATCCCAGGGGAAACACTGAAGCTTTCTTT	CSASDPRGNTEAFF
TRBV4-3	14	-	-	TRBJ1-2	TGCGCCAGCAGCAGAGCAGGAGAATACTATGGCTACACCTTC	CASSRAGEYYGYTF
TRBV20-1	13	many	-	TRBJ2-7	TGCAGTGCCACCAGGGGCAGGGGCTACGAGCAGTACTTC	CSATRGRGYEQYF
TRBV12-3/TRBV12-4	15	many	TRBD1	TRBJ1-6	TGTGCCAGCAGTCCTGGGACAGGGACGAATTCACCCCTCCACTTT	CASSPGTGTNSPLHF
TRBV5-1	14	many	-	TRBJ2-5	TGCGCCAGCAGCTTGGTGGTCGCCCAAGAGACCCAGTACTTC	CASSLVVAQETQYF
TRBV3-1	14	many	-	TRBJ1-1	TGTGCCAGCACTTTCAGGACGGCCAACACTGAAGCTTTCTTT	CASTFRTANTEAFF
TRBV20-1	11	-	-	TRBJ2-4	TGCAGTGCTCCCCTCCAAAACATTCAGTACTTC	CSAPLQNIQYF
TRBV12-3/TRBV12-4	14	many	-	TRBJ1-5	TGTGCCAGCAGTCCGACAGGCGGCAATCAGCCCCAGCATTTT	CASSPTGGNQPQHF
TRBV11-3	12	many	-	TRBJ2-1	TGTGCCAGCAGCGTAGGGGGAAATGAGCAGTTCTTC	CASSVGGNEQFF
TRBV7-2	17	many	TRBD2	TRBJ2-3	TGTGCCAGCAGCTTAGACCTTCCGCGGGGGGTGACAGATACGCAGTATTTT	CASSLDLPRGVTDTQYF
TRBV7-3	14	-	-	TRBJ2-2	TGTGCCAGCAGTCGCGCAACCCGGGCCGGGGAGCTGTTTTTT	CASSRATRAGELFF
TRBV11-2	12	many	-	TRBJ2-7	TGTGCCAGCAGCTATAGCTCCTACGAGCAGTACTTC	CASSYSSYEQYF
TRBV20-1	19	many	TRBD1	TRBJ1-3	TGCAGTGCTACCCCTTGGCGAAGGGACAGGGTTGGCACTGGAAACACCATATATTTT	CSATPWRRDRVGTGNTIYF
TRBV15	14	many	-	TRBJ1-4	TGTGCCACCAGCCGAGGGTCAGAAAATGAAAAACTGTTTTTT	CATSRGSENEKLFF
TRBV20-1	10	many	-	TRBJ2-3	TGCAGTGCCGGGACCCATACGCAGTATTTT	CSAGTHTQYF
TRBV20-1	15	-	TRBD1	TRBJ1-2	TGCAGTGCTCCGGGACAGGGGCTAAATTTCTATGGCTACACCTTC	CSAPGQGLNFYGYTF
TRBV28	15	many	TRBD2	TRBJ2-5	TGTGCCAGCAGTTTACCGGGGGGGCCACCGGAGACCCAGTACTTC	CASSLPGGPPETQYF
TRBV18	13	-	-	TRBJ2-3	TGTGCCAGCTCATACGGGGGAAGAGATACGCAGTATTTT	CASSYGGRDTQYF
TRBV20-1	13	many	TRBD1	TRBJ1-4	TGCAGTGCCCGGACAGGGGCAAGTGAAAAACTGTTTTTT	CSARTGASEKLFF
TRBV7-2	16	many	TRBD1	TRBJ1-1	TGTGCCAGCAGCTTTACCGGGACAGGGAGAAACACTGAAGCTTTCTTT	CASSFTGTGRNTEAFF
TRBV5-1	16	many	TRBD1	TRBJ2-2	TGCGCCAGCAGCTTCGGGACAGTCTCTAACACCGGGGAGCTGTTTTTT	CASSFGTVSNTGELFF
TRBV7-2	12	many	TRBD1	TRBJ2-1	TGTGCCAGCAGCTCGACAGGGGGCTTTAAGTTCTTC	CASSSTGGFKFF
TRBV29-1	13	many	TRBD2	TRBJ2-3	TGCAGCGTTAATCCGGGAGGAGCAGATACGCAGTATTTT	CSVNPGGADTQYF
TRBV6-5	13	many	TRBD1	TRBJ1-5	TGTGCCAGCAGGGCAGGGGGAAATCAGCCCCAGCATTTT	CASRAGGNQPQHF
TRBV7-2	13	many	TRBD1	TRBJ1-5	TGTGCCAGCAGCTTAGGGACAGGTCAGCCCCAGCATTTT	CASSLGTGQPQHF
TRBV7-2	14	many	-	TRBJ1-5	TGTGCCAGCAGCCCTAGGACGATAGATCAGCCCCAGCATTTT	CASSPRTIDQPQHF
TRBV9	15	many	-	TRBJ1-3	TGTGCCAGCAGCGTAGCAGGGAATATTGGAAACACCATATATTTT	CASSVAGNIGNTIYF
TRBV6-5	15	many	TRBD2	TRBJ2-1	TGTGCCAGCAGCCAGCGGGGATCCTCCTACAATGAGCAGTTCTTC	CASSQRGSSYNEQFF
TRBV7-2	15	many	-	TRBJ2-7	TGTGCCAGCAGCTTAGTCCAGGGGGGGGCAGGCGAGCAGTACTTC	CASSLVQGGAGEQYF
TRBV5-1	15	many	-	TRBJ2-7	TGCGCCAGCAGCTTGAGTGCGGGGCCCTCCTACGAGCAGTACTTC	CASSLSAGPSYEQYF
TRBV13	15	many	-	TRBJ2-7	TGTGCCAGCAGCCCCAAAGATAGGACAGCCCACGAGCAGTACTTC	CASSPKDRTAHEQYF
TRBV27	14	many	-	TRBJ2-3	TGTGCCAGCAGTTTATCCAGGCCCACAGATACGCAGTATTTT	CASSLSRPTDTQYF